These T cell receptor beta chains were read from a single sample in a study of T cells expressing NK-cell markers. TCRdb reprocessed the 5' RACE reads and stores each CDR3 protein as one record, lacking DNA. This sample's table reports under 200,000 distinct CDR3 sequences. The specimen was blood T cells: a sorted CD56 or NKG2C T cell subset, CD4+ or CD8+ T cells, or bulk PBMC T cells (not recorded which). These receptors originate from a woman between 18 and 75 years old in good health. The CDR3 runs from the conserved cysteine through the conserved F or W.

CDR3aa	j_gene	v_gene
CASSFFGLNTEAFF	TRBJ1-1	TRBV12-3/TRBV12-4
CASSLGRNHEAFF	TRBJ1-1	TRBV7-9
CAISEPPTRNTEAFF	TRBJ1-1	TRBV10-3
CASSQDPGFIGAFF	TRBJ1-1	TRBV4-1
CAWDPWGGTEAFF	TRBJ1-1	TRBV30
CSARALLAGERSNEQFF	TRBJ2-1	TRBV20-1
CSARDMGLGGDTAKNIQYF	TRBJ2-4	TRBV20-1
CASSLRPGQSTDTQYF	TRBJ2-3	TRBV7-2
CASSFDAGGYEQYF	TRBJ2-7	TRBV7-2
CASSQDLSATYEQYF	TRBJ2-7	TRBV3-1
CASGKAGNYGYTF	TRBJ1-2	TRBV12-3/TRBV12-4
CATAALAGHYNEQFF	TRBJ2-1	TRBV19
CASSLLVQPTYEQYF	TRBJ2-7	TRBV5-1
CASSLGLGGNEQFF	TRBJ2-1	TRBV27
CASRPGLAGPSTDTQYF	TRBJ2-3	TRBV11-2
CASSSRTGTEAFF	TRBJ1-1	TRBV3-1
CSAPRTGARSGELFF	TRBJ2-2	TRBV20-1
CASSELSGASTQYF	TRBJ2-3	TRBV2
CSATVARDYGYTF	TRBJ1-2	TRBV20-1
CASSSSGDTGELFF	TRBJ2-2	TRBV7-3
CASRRTRAEDKNIQYF	TRBJ2-4	TRBV6-1
CASSSDRGREQFF	TRBJ2-1	TRBV18
CASIPREDTEAFF	TRBJ1-1	TRBV7-9
CSASGLAGGIYEQYF	TRBJ2-7	TRBV20-1
CASSQDGIAGGPLNEQFF	TRBJ2-1	TRBV3-1
CASSWGGSDTQYF	TRBJ2-3	TRBV7-6
CASSSQGGEQFF	TRBJ2-1	TRBV27
CSANPGLAGDEQYF	TRBJ2-7	TRBV20-1
CASSLRSGTTLLNYGYTF	TRBJ1-2	TRBV7-3